Listed here are 2 T cell receptor beta chains from one sample, sequenced in a study of T cells after yellow fever vaccination. In TCRdb, the 5' RACE reads were re-called with MiXCR into one record per CDR3 protein. In the table there are about 260,000 distinct CDR3 sequences, approximately 3.8% of which are singletons. The sequences come from PBMCs, collected 15 days after the yellow fever booster vaccination. Source of these receptors: a man between 18 and 35 years old who received the YFV17D yellow fever vaccine.

This clonotype was seen repeatedly, ten times or more. This chain connects TRBV4-1 to TRBJ2-1; the match to TRBD2 covers 7 bases. CDR3 length: 18 residues. Germline CDR1 MGHRA, CDR2 YSYEKL. V dropped 4 bases and J dropped 0; count of bases not matched to a gene: 12. CDR3 sequence: CASSPQAARGSSYNEQFF. The CDR3 DNA is TGCGCCAGCAGCCCCCAGGCGGCGCGGGGGAGCTCCTACAATGAGCAGTTCTTC.

This clonotype was counted many times. The chain uses TRBV10-3 and TRBJ1-2, with D unresolved. Per germline, CDR1 ENHRY and CDR2 SYGVKD. The CDR3 totals 18 residues. Trimming took 2 bases from V and 0 from J, leaving 19 bases between them. The CDR3: CAISEPDGMVPSNYGYTF. The CDR3 bases are TGTGCCATCAGTGAGCCCGATGGGATGGTACCTTCTAACTATGGCTACACCTTC.